Detailed here is one TCR beta chain. Its antigen is as yet unknown. The record originates from a study of shared clonotypes between healthy human individuals. Repertoires were generated with immunoSEQ multiplex PCR, while TCRdb's copy carries only in-frame clones and drops some. The table has about 2,200,000 clones, approximately 94% seen once. Trimming removed 0 bases from V and 1 base from J; junction bases left unmatched: 1. This CDR3 is built from 15 residues. Germline lookup yields CDR1 SGHVS and CDR2 FNYEAQ. Naive CD8 populations comprised CD45RO-negative cells positively selected for CCR7, excluding terminally differentiated effector memory CD45RA+ cells. General study points: It was observed that around 5% of naive CD4 clonotypes were shared across a handful of donors.

What was sequenced was naive CD8+ T cells from PBMCs. The J gene is TRBJ2-7, the V gene TRBV7-6, with TRBD1 identical over 9 bases. The TCR sequence derives from a man aged 18 to 29 in good health. Some clones in this sample may be carry-over from other donors' samples. Here the CDR3 reads CASSLAGQGSYEQYF. DNA of the CDR3: TGTGCCAGCAGCTTAGCGGGACAGGGATCCTACGAGCAGTACTTC.